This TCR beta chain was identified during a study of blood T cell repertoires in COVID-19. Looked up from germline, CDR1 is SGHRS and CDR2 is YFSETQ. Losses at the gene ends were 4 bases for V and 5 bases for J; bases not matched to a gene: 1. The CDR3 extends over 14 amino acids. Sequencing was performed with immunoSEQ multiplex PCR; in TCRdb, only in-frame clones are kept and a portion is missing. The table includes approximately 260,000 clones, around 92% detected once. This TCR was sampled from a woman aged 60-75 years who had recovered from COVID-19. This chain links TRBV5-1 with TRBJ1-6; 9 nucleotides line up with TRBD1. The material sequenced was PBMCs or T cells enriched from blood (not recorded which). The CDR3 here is CASSRQGDNSPLHF. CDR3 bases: TGCGCCAGCAGCCGACAGGGGGATAATTCACCCCTCCACTTT.